This TCR beta chain was sequenced during a study of blood T cell repertoires in COVID-19. For the study at large: COVID-19 samples collected from the United States, Italy and Spain covered acute and convalescent phases. Sources were T cells, B-cell-depleted T cells, or PBMCs; the material itself was cDNA or gDNA.

Using immunoSEQ multiplex PCR, the repertoire was profiled, and TCRdb retains in-frame clones only, with some absent. Found here are some 200,000 clones, roughly 76% of them singletons; the top ten hold around 8.9%. On this clone itself: The junction and the germline gene differ at one end; a read error may be behind it.

This CDR3 has 13 residues. CDR1 and CDR2 (germline): MDHEN, SYDVKM. This sequence originates from a woman between 50 and 59 years old with active or convalescent COVID-19. Source material: peripheral blood. The rearrangement uses TRBV28 and TRBJ1-5; D possibly corresponds to TRBD1 (6 bases). The CDR3 here is CASSTDRNQPQHF. The CDR3, as DNA: TGTGCCAGCAGTACCGACAGGAATCAACCCCAGCATTTT.